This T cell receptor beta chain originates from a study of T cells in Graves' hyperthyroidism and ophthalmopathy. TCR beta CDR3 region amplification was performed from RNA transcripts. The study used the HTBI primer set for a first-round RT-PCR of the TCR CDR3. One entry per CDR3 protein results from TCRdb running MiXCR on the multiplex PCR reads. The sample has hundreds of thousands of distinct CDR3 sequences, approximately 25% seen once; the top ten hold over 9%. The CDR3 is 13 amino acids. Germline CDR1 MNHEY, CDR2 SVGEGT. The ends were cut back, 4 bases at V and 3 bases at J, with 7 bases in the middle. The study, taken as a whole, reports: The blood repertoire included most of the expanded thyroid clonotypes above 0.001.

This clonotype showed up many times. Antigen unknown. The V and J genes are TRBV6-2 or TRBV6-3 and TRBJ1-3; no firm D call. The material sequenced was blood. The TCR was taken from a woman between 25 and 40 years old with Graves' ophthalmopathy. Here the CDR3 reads CASSSIYGNTIYF. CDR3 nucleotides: TGTGCCAGCAGTTCTATTTATGGAAACACCATATATTTT.